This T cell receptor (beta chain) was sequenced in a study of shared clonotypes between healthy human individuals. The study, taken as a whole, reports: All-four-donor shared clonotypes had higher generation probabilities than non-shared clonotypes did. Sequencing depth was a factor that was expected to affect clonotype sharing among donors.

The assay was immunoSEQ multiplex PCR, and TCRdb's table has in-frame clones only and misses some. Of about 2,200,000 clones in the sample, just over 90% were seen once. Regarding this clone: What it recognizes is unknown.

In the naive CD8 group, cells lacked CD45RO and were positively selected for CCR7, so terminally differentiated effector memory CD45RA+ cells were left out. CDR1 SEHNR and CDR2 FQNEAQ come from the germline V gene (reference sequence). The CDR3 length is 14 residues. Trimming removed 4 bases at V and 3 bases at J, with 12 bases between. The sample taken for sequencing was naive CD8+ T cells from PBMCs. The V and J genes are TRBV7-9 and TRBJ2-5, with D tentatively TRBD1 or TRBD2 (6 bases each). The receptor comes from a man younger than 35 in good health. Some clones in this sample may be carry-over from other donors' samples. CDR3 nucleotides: TGTGCCAGCAGCTGGGGGGCGGCAGAAGAGACCCAGTACTTC. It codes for CASSWGAAEETQYF. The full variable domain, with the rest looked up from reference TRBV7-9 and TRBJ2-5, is DTGVSQNPRHKITKRGQNVTFRCDPISEHNRLYWYRQTLGQGPEFLTYFQNEAQLEKSRLLSDRFSAERPKGSFSTLEIQRTEQGDSAMYLCASSWGAAEETQYFGPGTRLLVL.